This T cell receptor (beta chain) was retrieved from a study of shared clonotypes between healthy human individuals. Across the study: Two women and three men aged 18 to 49 served as donors. General observations from the study: Clonotype sharing among donors likely depends on sequencing depth.

Germline CDR1 and CDR2: SNHLY and FYNNEI. Trimming left V 5 bases short and J 11 bases short, with 6 bases between. This CDR3 has 9 amino acids. An even split of each subset's genomic DNA across several immunoSEQ plates was performed. As originally analysed: Junction-only immunoSEQ data arrived without quality scores, meaning filtering differed. Using immunoSEQ multiplex PCR, the repertoire was profiled, and TCRdb retains in-frame clones only, with some absent. V, J and clone size were drawn from that table, and D and trimming were deduced from the DNA. The sample shows some 2,400,000 clones, almost 96% of them seen only once. Remarks on this clone: Its antigen is not known.

This receptor was taken from a man aged 18 to 29 in good health. This chain connects TRBV2 to TRBJ1-1; D uncertain. The sample taken for sequencing was naive CD4+ T cells sorted from blood. Described subset: CD45RA+ positively selected. The CDR3 DNA is TGTGCCAGCAGTCCGGGGGCTTTCTTT. Translated, it gives CASSPGAFF.